This paragraph reports one TCR beta chain. The data derive from a study of control samples from healthy donors and cancer patients. Some clones are missing from TCRdb's copy, which holds only in-frame ones; the method was immunoSEQ multiplex PCR. The table records about 100,000 clones, roughly 90% of them present only once. Trimming cost V 10 bases and J 3 bases, with 17 bases left between them. CDR3 length equals 14 residues. Germline V gives CDR1 WSHSY, CDR2 SAAADI. The sequenced sample was blood. The V gene is TRBV10-2, the J gene TRBJ2-3; the D call may be TRBD1 or TRBD2 (6 bases each). The source is a woman aged 45-65 years in good health. CDR3 residues: CATRGQRETDTQYF. CDR3 sequence (DNA): TGCGCCACCCGGGGACAACGGGAGACAGATACGCAGTATTTT.